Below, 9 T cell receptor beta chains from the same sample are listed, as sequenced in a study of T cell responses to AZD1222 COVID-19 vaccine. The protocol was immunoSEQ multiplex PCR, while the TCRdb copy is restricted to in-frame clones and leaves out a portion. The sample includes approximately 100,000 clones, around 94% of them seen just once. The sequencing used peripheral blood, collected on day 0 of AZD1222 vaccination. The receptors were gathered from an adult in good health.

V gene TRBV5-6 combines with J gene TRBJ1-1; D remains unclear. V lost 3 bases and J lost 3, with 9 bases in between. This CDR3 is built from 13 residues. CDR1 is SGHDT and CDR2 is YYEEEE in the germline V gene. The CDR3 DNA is TGTGCCAGCAGCTGGTTAGGAGACACTGAAGCTTTCTTT. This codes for CASSWLGDTEAFF. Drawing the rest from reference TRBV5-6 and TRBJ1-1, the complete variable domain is DAGVTQSPTHLIKTRGQQVTLRCSPKSGHDTVSWYQQALGQGPQFIFQYYEEEERQRGNFPDRFSGHQFPNYSSELNVNALLLGDSALYLCASSWLGDTEAFFGQGTRLTVV.

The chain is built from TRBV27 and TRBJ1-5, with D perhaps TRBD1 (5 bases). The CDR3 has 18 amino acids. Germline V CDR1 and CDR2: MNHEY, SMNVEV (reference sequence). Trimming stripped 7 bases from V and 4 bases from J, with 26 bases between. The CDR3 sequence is CASTQPPGPRSRNQPQHF. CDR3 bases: TGTGCCAGCACCCAGCCTCCGGGACCCAGATCACGTAATCAGCCCCAGCATTTT.

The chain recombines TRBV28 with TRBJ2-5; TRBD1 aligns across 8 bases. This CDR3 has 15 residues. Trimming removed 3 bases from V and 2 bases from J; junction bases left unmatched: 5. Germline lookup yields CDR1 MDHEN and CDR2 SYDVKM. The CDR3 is CASSLTGARQETQYF. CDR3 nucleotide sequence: TGTGCCAGCAGTTTGACAGGGGCCCGACAAGAGACCCAGTACTTC. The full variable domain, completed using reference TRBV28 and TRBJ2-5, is DVKVTQSSRYLVKRTGEKVFLECVQDMDHENMFWYRQDPGLGLRLIYFSYDVKMKEKGDIPEGYSVSREKKERFSLILESASTNQTSMYLCASSLTGARQETQYFGPGTRLLVL.

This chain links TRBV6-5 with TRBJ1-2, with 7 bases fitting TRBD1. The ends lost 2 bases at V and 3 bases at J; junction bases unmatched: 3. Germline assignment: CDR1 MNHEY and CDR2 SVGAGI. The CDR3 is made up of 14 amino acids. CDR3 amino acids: CASSYRGRDYGYTF. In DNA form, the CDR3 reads TGTGCCAGCAGTTACAGGGGGCGCGACTATGGCTACACCTTC.

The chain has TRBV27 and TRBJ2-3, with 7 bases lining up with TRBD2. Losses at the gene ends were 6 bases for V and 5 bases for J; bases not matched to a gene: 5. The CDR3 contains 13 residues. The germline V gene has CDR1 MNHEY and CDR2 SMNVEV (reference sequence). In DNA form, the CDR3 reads TGTGCCAGCAGGCCGTGGGGGGGAGATACGCAGTATTTT. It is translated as CASRPWGGDTQYF.

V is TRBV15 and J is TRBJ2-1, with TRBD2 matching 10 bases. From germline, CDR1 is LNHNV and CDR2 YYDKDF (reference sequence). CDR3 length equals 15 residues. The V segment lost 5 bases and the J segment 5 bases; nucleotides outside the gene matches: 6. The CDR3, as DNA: TGTGCCACCAGCGAGCAGCGGGGGGGCAACAATGAGCAGTTCTTC. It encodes CATSEQRGGNNEQFF.

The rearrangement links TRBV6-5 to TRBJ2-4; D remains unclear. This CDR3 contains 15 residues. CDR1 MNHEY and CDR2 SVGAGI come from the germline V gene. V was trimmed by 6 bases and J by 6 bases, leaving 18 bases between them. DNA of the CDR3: TGTGCCAGCAGGCGGCAACTGGATTGGAGAAACATTCAGTACTTC. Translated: CASRRQLDWRNIQYF.

The CDR3 sequence: CASSLARQGTEAFF. DNA for the CDR3: TGTGCCAGCAGCTTAGCCAGACAGGGAACTGAAGCTTTCTTT. The chain is built from TRBV7-6 and TRBJ1-1, with 7 bases lining up with TRBD1. With V trimmed by 0 bases and J by 5 bases, 3 bases remained unmatched. CDR3 length: 14 residues. Germline CDR1 SGHVS, CDR2 FNYEAQ. Based on the CDR3 plus reference TRBV7-6 and TRBJ1-1, the full variable domain is GAGVSQSPRYKVTKRGQDVALRCDPISGHVSLYWYRQALGQGPEFLTYFNYEAQQDKSGLPNDRFSAERPEGSISTLTIQRTEQRDSAMYRCASSLARQGTEAFFGQGTRLTVV.

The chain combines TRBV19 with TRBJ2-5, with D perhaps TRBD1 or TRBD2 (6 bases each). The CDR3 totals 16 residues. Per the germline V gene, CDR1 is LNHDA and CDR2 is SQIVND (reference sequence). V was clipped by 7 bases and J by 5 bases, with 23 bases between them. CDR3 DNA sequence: TGTGCCAGTACCCAAGTGATGGCAGGGGCGGGGGAGACCCAGTACTTC. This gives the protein CASTQVMAGAGETQYF. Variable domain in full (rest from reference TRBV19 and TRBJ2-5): DGGITQSPKYLFRKEGQNVTLSCEQNLNHDAMYWYRQDPGQGLRLIYYSQIVNDFQKGDIAEGYSVSREKKESFPLTVTSAQKNPTAFYLCASTQVMAGAGETQYFGPGTRLLVL.